This T cell receptor (beta chain) was found in a study of T cells in Graves' hyperthyroidism and ophthalmopathy. The CDR3 totals 15 residues. Trimming shortened V by 0 bases and J by 8 bases, and 14 bases separated the two germline ends. Study results and caveats: Appearing also in blood were most of the thyroid clonotypes expanded above 0.001.

This clonotype was observed many times. What it binds is not known. Disease lasting under 3 months, a NOSPECS grade of at least 4, and a Clinical Activity Score of at least 3 were features of the ophthalmopathy patients. Template material for amplifying TCR beta CDR3 regions consisted of RNA transcripts. TCR CDR3 underwent first-round RT-PCR with the HTBI primer set. TCRdb called the multiplex PCR reads again in MiXCR, with one record for every CDR3 protein. The repertoire consists of hundreds of thousands of distinct CDR3 sequences, with about a sixth occurring once and the leading ten covering 2.5% to 4%.

The TCR originated in a woman in her 40s with Graves' ophthalmopathy. The chain uses TRBV12-3 or TRBV12-4 and TRBJ2-1, with D perhaps TRBD2 (7 bases). The specimen was blood. The CDR3 bases are TGTGCCAGCAGTTTAGCGCGGAGGGGGGGCGATGAGCAGTTCTTC. Its translation: CASSLARRGGDEQFF.